This TCR beta chain derives from a study of cytotoxic CD8 clonotypes in ibrutinib-treated CLL. This clone was found once. The data were produced by immunoSEQ multiplex PCR, yet TCRdb's version contains in-frame clones alone and is incomplete. The sample records hundreds of thousands of clones, roughly 65% being singletons. Germline CDR1 is SGHAT and CDR2 is FQDESV (reference sequence). CDR3 size: 14 residues. V gave up 1 base and J gave up 5 bases, with 11 bases separating them. The TCR sequence derives from a human donor with chronic lymphocytic leukemia. Sequenced material: PBMCs, taken after 12 months of ibrutinib treatment. The rearrangement uses TRBV11-1 and TRBJ1-1; possibly TRBD1 for D (5 bases). DNA for the CDR3: TGTGCCAGCAGCTTAGGGGCAGGGACGACTGAAGCTTTCTTT. Translating it yields CASSLGAGTTEAFF.